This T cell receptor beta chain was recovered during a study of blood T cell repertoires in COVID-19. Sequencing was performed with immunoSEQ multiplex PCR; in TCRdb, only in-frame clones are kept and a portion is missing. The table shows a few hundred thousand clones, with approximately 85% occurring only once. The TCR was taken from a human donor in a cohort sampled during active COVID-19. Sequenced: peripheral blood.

The CDR3 DNA is TGTGCCAGTAGCCCTGCGGGGGGCCCAGATACGCAGTATTTT. The encoded protein is CASSPAGGPDTQYF. The gene calls are TRBV19 and TRBJ2-3; 8 bases are a match to TRBD2. CDR3 size: 14 residues. CDR1 LNHDA and CDR2 SQIVND come from the germline V gene (reference sequence). V shed 6 bases, J shed 4 bases, and the junction held 6 bases outside the gene matches.